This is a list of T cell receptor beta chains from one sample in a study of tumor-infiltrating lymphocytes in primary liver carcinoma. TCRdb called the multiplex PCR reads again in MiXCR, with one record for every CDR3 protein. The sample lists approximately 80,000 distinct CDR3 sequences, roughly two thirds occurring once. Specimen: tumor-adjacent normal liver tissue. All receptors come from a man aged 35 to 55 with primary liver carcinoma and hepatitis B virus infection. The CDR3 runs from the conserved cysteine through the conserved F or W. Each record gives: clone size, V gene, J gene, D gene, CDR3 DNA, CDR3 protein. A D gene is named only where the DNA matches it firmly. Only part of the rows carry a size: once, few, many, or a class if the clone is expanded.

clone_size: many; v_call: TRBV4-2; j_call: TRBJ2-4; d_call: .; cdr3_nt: TGTGCCAGCAGCCAAGATGCGGGGGCGCGGACAAAATCCCCCATCTTC; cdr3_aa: CASSQDAGARTKSPIF
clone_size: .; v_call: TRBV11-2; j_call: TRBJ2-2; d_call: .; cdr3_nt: TGTGCCGGTAGCTTACTTGGAGCGAACACCGGGGAGGTGTTTTTT; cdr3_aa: CAGSLLGANTGEVFF
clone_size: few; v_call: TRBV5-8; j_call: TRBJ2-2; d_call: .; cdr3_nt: TGTGCCAGCAGCTCAGCCCTTAACACCTGGGAGCTGTTTTTT; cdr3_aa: CASSSALNTWELFF
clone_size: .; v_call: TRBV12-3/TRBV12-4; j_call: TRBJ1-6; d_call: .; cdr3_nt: TGTGCCAGCAGTCTAGCGCCCGGTTCACACCCCCACTTT; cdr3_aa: CASSLAPGSHPHF
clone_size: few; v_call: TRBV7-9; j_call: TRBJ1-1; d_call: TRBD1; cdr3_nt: TGTGCCAGCAGCTTTAGGACAGGGGCCACTGAAACTTTCTTT; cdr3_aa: CASSFRTGATETFF
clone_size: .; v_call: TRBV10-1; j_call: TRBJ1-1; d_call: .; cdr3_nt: TGCGCCAGCAGTGAGTCGACTGGGACTGAAGCTTTCTTT; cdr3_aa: CASSESTGTEAFF
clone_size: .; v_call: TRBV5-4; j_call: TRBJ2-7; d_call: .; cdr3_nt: TGTGCCAGCAGCTTGCAGGATTTCTACGAGCGGTACTTC; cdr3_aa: CASSLQDFYERYF
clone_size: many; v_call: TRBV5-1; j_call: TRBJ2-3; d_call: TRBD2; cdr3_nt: TGCGCCAGCAGCTCAGGGACTAGCGGGAGTCGGTCAGATACGCAGTATTTT; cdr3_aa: CASSSGTSGSRSDTQYF
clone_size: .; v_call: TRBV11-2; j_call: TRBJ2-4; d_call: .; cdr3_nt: TGTGCCAGCATCCCAACTGGGGATTCCACGGTGGCCAAGAACATTCAGTACTTC; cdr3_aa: CASIPTGDSTVAKNIQYF
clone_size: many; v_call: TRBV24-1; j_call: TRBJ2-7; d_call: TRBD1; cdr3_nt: TGTGCCACCAGTCCGACAGGGTGGGAGCAGTACTTC; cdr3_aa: CATSPTGWEQYF
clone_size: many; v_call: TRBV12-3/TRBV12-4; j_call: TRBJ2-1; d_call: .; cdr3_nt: TGTGCCAGCAGTTCGTCGGTCTCCTACAATGAGCAGTTCTTC; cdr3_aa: CASSSSVSYNEQFF
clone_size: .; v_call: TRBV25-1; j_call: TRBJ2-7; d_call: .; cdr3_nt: TGTGCCAGCAGTCCCAACGGTGGCGCCCCCGAGCAGTACTTC; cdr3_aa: CASSPNGGAPEQYF